The entry that follows covers one T cell receptor beta chain sequence. TCRdb keeps only in-frame clones here, not all; method: immunoSEQ multiplex PCR. The profile shows about 36,000 clones, around 90% of them singletons. The data are from a study of T cell changes during pregnancy in multiple sclerosis. The CDR3 covers 15 residues. Germline CDR1 is LNHDA and CDR2 is SQIVND (reference sequence). Trimming shortened V by 1 base and J by 3 bases, and 13 bases separated the two germline ends. Here the sequenced sample was CD8+ T cells from peripheral blood mononuclear cells, taken in the third trimester of pregnancy. The receptor's source is a female donor with multiple sclerosis, enrolled in a pregnancy study. The rearrangement joins TRBV19 to TRBJ2-7; D is unresolved. CDR3 residues: CASSIGAGSNYEQYF. In nucleotides, the CDR3 is TGTGCCAGTAGTATAGGAGCCGGTTCCAACTACGAGCAGTACTTC.